The clone carrying this TCR beta chain was seen only a few times. The data originate from a study of blood T cell repertoires in COVID-19. Assay: immunoSEQ multiplex PCR; the TCRdb copy retains only in-frame clones and omits some. This sample has a few hundred thousand clones; 84% occur once, and the top ten carry around a sixth. Germline CDR1 and CDR2: MNHEY and SMNVEV (reference sequence). The trim removed 5 bases at V and 2 bases at J, leaving 10 bases unmatched. This CDR3 is built from 16 residues. This TCR derives from a person aged 70 to 85 with COVID-19, enrolled during active disease. The V and J genes are TRBV27 and TRBJ2-7; the match to TRBD1 covers 9 bases. The sample consisted of peripheral blood. CDR3 residues: CASSHTGTGTAYEQYF. As DNA, the CDR3 is TGTGCCAGCAGTCATACCGGGACAGGGACCGCCTACGAGCAGTACTTC.